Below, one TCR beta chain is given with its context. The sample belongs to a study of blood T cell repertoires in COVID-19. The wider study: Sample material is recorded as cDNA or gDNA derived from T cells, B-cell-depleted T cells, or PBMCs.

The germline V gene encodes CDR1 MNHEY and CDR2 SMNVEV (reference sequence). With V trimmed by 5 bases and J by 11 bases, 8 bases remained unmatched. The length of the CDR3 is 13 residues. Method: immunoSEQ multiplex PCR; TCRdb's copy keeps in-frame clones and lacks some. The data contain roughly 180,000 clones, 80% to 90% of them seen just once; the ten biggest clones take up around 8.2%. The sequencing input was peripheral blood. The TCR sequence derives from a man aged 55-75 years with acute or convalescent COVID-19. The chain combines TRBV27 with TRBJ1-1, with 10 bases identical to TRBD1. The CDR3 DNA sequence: TGTGCCAGCAGTCCTCGACAGGGGGCTTCCGCTTTCTTT. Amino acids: CASSPRQGASAFF.